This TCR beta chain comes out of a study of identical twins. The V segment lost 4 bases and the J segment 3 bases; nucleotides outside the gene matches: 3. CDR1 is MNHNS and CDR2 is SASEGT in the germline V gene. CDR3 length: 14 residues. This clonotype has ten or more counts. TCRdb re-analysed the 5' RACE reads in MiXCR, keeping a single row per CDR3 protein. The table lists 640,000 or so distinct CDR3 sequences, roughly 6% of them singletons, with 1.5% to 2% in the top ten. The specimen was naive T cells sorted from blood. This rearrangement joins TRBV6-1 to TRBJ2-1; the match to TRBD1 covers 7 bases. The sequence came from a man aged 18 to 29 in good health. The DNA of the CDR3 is TGTGCCAGCAGTGGATGGGACAGCTACAATGAGCAGTTCTTC. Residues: CASSGWDSYNEQFF.